The 13 T cell receptor beta chains below come from one sample, sequenced in a study of monozygotic twins with inflammatory bowel disease. TCRdb re-analyzed the 5' RACE reads; it lists each CDR3 protein once, without DNA. Recorded for this sample: 400,000 to 500,000 distinct CDR3 sequences. Input material: blood. The receptors stem from a human donor with ulcerative colitis or Crohn's disease, or a healthy co-twin of an affected twin (not recorded which).

The gene calls are TRBV20-1 and TRBJ2-1; checking the TCRdb D call of TRBD2 is not possible without DNA. CDR1 and CDR2 from the germline V gene are DFQATT and SNEGSKA (reference sequence). The CDR3 length is 16 residues. This CDR3 reads CSARDKGTRIIHEQFF.

V and J are TRBV7-9 and TRBJ2-5; as DNA is missing, the TRBD2 call by TCRdb cannot be tested. The germline CDR1 and CDR2 sequences are SEHNR and FQNEAQ (reference sequence). This CDR3 comprises 14 residues. Here the CDR3 reads CASSPGTTEETQYF.

The V call is TRBV12-3 or TRBV12-4, the J call TRBJ2-1; checking the TCRdb D call of TRBD1 is not possible without DNA. The CDR3 covers 16 residues. The CDR3 sequence: CASRSRGSSSYNEQFF.

The chain recombines TRBV20-1 with TRBJ2-3; TCRdb gives TRBD1 as the D gene, but with no DNA this cannot be confirmed. The CDR3 covers 12 residues. Looked up from germline, CDR1 is DFQATT and CDR2 is SNEGSKA (reference sequence). The CDR3 sequence: CSAPTGSHTQYF.

V is TRBV6-5 and J is TRBJ2-3; TCRdb designates TRBD1, a call that cannot be tested without DNA. The CDR3 runs 15 residues. Germline V gene data show CDR1 as MNHEY and CDR2 as SVGAGI. CDR3: CASSYSGTGTDTQYF.

The chain couples TRBV10-3 to TRBJ2-6. This CDR3 has 16 residues. Germline V lookup: CDR1 ENHRY, CDR2 SYGVKD. CDR3 in amino acids: CAISELRISGANVLTF.

J is TRBJ2-1 and V is TRBV9; TCRdb's D gene call, TRBD2, goes unchecked for lack of DNA. The CDR3 contains 14 residues. CDR1 is SGDLS, CDR2 YYNGEE, per germline. The chain's CDR3 is CASSPRLADQWQFF.

The chain uses TRBV3-1 and TRBJ1-4. This CDR3 has 15 residues. Germline CDR1 reads LGHDT; CDR2 reads YNNKEL (reference sequence). The CDR3 spells CASSQEVKGGEKLFF.

CDR3 sequence reads: CASRLAGRTDTQYF. The gene calls are TRBV25-1 and TRBJ2-3; TCRdb lists TRBD2, though no DNA is available to test this call. The CDR3 totals 14 residues. The V gene's germline CDR1 is MGHDK and CDR2 SYGVNS.

The chain employs TRBV7-2 and TRBJ2-5. Germline V gene lookup returns CDR1 SGHTA and CDR2 FQGNSA. The CDR3 sequence is 11 residues long. The CDR3 protein is CASSPQQTQYF. The complete variable domain, with remaining parts taken from reference TRBV7-2 and TRBJ2-5, reads GAGVSQSPSNKVTEKGKDVELRCDPISGHTALYWYRQSLGQGLEFLIYFQGNSAPDKSGLPSDRFSAERTGGSVSTLTIQRTQQEDSAVYLCASSPQQTQYFGPGTRLLVL.

CDR3 sequence reads: CASSPTGTTLNIQYF. This chain joins TRBV5-1 and TRBJ2-4; checking the TCRdb D call of TRBD2 is not possible without DNA. CDR1 is SGHRS, CDR2 YFSETQ, per germline. There are 15 residues in the CDR3. Looking up the rest from reference TRBV5-1 and TRBJ2-4 gives the full variable domain: KAGVTQTPRYLIKTRGQQVTLSCSPISGHRSVSWYQQTPGQGLQFLFEYFSETQRNKGNFPGRFSGRQFSNSRSEMNVSTLELGDSALYLCASSPTGTTLNIQYFGAGTRLSVL.

V gene TRBV9 combines with J gene TRBJ1-3. The CDR3 runs 13 residues. Germline CDR1 is SGDLS and CDR2 is YYNGEE. This CDR3 reads CASGRASGNTIYF.

This chain uses TRBV19 with TRBJ2-7; lacking DNA, the TRBD1 call made by TCRdb goes unchecked. Germline CDR1 is LNHDA and CDR2 is SQIVND (reference sequence). The CDR3 has 15 residues. CDR3 sequence: CASSIPGQGIYEQYF.